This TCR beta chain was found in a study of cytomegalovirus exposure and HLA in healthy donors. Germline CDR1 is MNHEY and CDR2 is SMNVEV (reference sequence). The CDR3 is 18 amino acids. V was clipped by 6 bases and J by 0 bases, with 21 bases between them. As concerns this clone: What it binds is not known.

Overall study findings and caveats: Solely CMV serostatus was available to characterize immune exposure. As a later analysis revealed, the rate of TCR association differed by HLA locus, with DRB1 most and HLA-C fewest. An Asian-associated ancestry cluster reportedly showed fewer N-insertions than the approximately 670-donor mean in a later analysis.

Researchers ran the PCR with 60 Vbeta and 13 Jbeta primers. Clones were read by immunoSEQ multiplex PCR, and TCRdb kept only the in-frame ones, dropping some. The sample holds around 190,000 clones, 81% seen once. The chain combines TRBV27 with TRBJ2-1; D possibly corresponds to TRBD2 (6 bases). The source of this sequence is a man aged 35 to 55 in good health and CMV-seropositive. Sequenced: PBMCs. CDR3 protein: CASRKRPIAESSYNEQFF. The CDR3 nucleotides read TGTGCCAGCAGGAAAAGGCCAATAGCGGAGAGCTCCTACAATGAGCAGTTCTTC.